The 19 T cell receptor beta chains reported below all come from one sample, sequenced in a study of shared clonotypes between healthy human individuals. Measured with immunoSEQ multiplex PCR; TCRdb has only the in-frame clones, and not every one. This sample yields about a million clones, of which less than 85% are seen a single time; about 1.5% belongs to the top ten. The sequencing sample was made of memory CD4+ T cells sorted from blood. Subset described: CD45RA-negative fraction. All receptors come from a man aged 18 to 35 in good health.

The chain recombines TRBV27 with TRBJ2-7, with TRBD1 matching over 8 bases. CDR3 length equals 17 residues. The V segment lost 4 bases and the J segment 2 bases; nucleotides outside the gene matches: 13. The germline CDR1 and CDR2 sequences are MNHEY and SMNVEV (reference sequence). This CDR3 is CASSSPIRQGMAYEQYF. Written as DNA, the CDR3 is TGTGCCAGCAGTTCCCCGATTAGACAGGGGATGGCCTACGAGCAGTACTTC.

This chain joins TRBV6-6 and TRBJ2-7; 7 nucleotides line up with TRBD1. V dropped 4 bases and J dropped 3; count of bases not matched to a gene: 9. The CDR3 is 15 residues long. Germline CDR1 MNHNY, CDR2 SVGAGI (reference sequence). The CDR3 reads CASSSTGTAHYEQYF. CDR3 nucleotide sequence: TGTGCCAGCAGTTCCACCGGGACAGCTCACTACGAGCAGTACTTC.

This clone was counted only a few times. This same CDR3 is encoded by further DNA sequences in the sample. The rearrangement joins TRBV19 to TRBJ1-1; D remains ambiguous. Germline values: CDR1 LNHDA, CDR2 SQIVND (reference sequence). V gave up 3 bases and J gave up 0 bases, with 5 bases separating them. The CDR3 has 13 residues. CDR3 region: CASSMDVNTEAFF. The CDR3 DNA follows: TGTGCCAGTAGTATGGACGTGAACACTGAAGCTTTCTTT. Full variable domain (outside the CDR3, taken from reference TRBV19 and TRBJ1-1): DGGITQSPKYLFRKEGQNVTLSCEQNLNHDAMYWYRQDPGQGLRLIYYSQIVNDFQKGDIAEGYSVSREKKESFPLTVTSAQKNPTAFYLCASSMDVNTEAFFGQGTRLTVV.

This clone was seen a handful of times. The chain recombines TRBV6-5 with TRBJ2-7; D perhaps matches TRBD1 (5 bases). Germline V gives CDR1 MNHEY, CDR2 SVGAGI. Trimming left V 6 bases short and J 3 bases short, with 12 bases between. This CDR3 is 13 amino acids long. The CDR3 here is CASRRSDSYEQYF. The CDR3 region has the DNA TGTGCCAGCAGGAGGAGCGACAGCTACGAGCAGTACTTC.

This chain uses TRBV5-1 with TRBJ2-3; D gene ambiguous. The CDR3 loop spans 12 amino acids. V shed 7 bases and J shed 0 bases, with 6 bases lying between them. Looked up from germline, CDR1 is SGHRS and CDR2 is YFSETQ. CDR3 sequence reads: CASHQSTDTQYF. CDR3 DNA sequence: TGCGCCAGCCACCAGAGCACAGATACGCAGTATTTT.

This chain links TRBV5-6 with TRBJ2-3, with 8 bases that match TRBD2. The CDR3 runs to 16 residues. Germline-derived CDR1 and CDR2 are SGHDT and YYEEEE. Trimming took 2 bases from V and 1 from J; bases not matched to a gene: 6. The CDR3 region has the DNA TGTGCCAGCAGCTTCGGACTAGCTTGGGGCACAGATACGCAGTATTTT. The encoded protein is CASSFGLAWGTDTQYF.

The chain carries TRBV5-1 and TRBJ1-2; 7 bases fit TRBD1. Trimming cost V 3 bases and J 5 bases; bases outside gene matches: 10. The CDR3 has 15 residues. Per germline, CDR1 SGHRS and CDR2 YFSETQ. The CDR3 nucleotides are TGCGCCAGCAGCTCTACACGGGACAGACTGTATGGCTACACCTTC. This encodes CASSSTRDRLYGYTF.

V and J are TRBV5-1 and TRBJ1-2; TRBD1 agrees at 10 bases. Unmatched junction bases numbered 5, after V lost 4 bases and J lost 5 bases. CDR1 is SGHRS, CDR2 YFSETQ, per germline. CDR3 length: 14 amino acids. Written as DNA, the CDR3 is TGCGCCAGCAGCCCTGGACAGGGGGAATATGGCTACACCTTC. Translation: CASSPGQGEYGYTF.

J is TRBJ2-1 and V is TRBV2; D is possibly TRBD2 (5 bases). The V gene's germline CDR1 is SNHLY and CDR2 FYNNEI. V lost 3 bases, J lost 8 bases, and 11 bases lay in between. The CDR3 consists of 13 residues. CDR3 sequence: CASSEASPHEQFF. CDR3 nucleotides: TGTGCCAGCAGTGAGGCTAGCCCCCATGAGCAGTTCTTC.

The chain couples TRBV15 to TRBJ1-6; TRBD1 might be the D (6 bases). Trimming took off 8 bases at V and 5 bases at J, with 13 bases between the two ends. Germline V CDR1 and CDR2: LNHNV, YYDKDF (reference sequence). The CDR3 is 14 amino acids. CDR3 DNA: TGTGCCACCCGCCGAAGGACAGATAATTCACCCCTCCACTTT. Residues: CATRRRTDNSPLHF.

Comments on this clone: Other nucleotide sequences from this sample produce the same CDR3. This chain connects TRBV7-9 to TRBJ2-5, with unresolved D. The CDR3 extends over 12 amino acids. Germline V gene sequence: CDR1 SEHNR, CDR2 FQNEAQ (reference sequence). V was pared by 0 bases and J by 5 bases, with 4 bases between. The CDR3, as DNA: TGTGCCAGCAGCTTAGCGGGTGAGACCCAGTACTTC. It specifies CASSLAGETQYF.

The rearrangement joins TRBV11-3 to TRBJ2-7, with 9 bases fitting TRBD1. The V gene end was trimmed by 3 bases and the J gene end by 7 bases; junction bases not matched to a gene: 7. The length of the CDR3 is 14 residues. Germline-derived CDR1 and CDR2 are SGHNT and YENEEA. CDR3 nucleotide sequence: TGTGCCAGCAGCTTGGGGACAGGGACGAAAGAGCAGTACTTC. Encoded protein: CASSLGTGTKEQYF.

The CDR3 DNA follows: TGTGCCAGCAGCTTAAGGGGAATAGATACGCAGTATTTT. This gives the protein CASSLRGIDTQYF. This sequence joins TRBV7-9 and TRBJ2-3, with D perhaps TRBD1 (5 bases). CDR1 is SEHNR and CDR2 is FQNEAQ in the germline V gene (reference sequence). Trimming left V 2 bases short and J 5 bases short, with 8 bases between. This CDR3 has 13 amino acids.

The chain recombines TRBV28 with TRBJ2-7; 10 nucleotides align to TRBD2. The CDR3 consists of 15 residues. From germline, CDR1 is MDHEN and CDR2 SYDVKM. V shed 7 bases, J shed 7 bases, and the junction held 13 bases outside the gene matches. The CDR3 here is CASTQPLAGASEQYF. For the CDR3, the DNA is TGTGCCAGCACTCAGCCGCTAGCGGGGGCCTCGGAGCAGTACTTC.

The chain has TRBV7-9 and TRBJ2-7; TRBD1 or TRBD2 may be the D gene (5 bases each). Germline lookup yields CDR1 SEHNR and CDR2 FQNEAQ (reference sequence). This CDR3 is built from 13 residues. Trimming took off 3 bases at V and 7 bases at J, with 13 bases between the two ends. The CDR3 region has the DNA TGTGCCAGCAGCTTGGGGGTGGGGTCGGAGCAGTACTTC. Amino acids: CASSLGVGSEQYF.

The chain employs TRBV5-4 and TRBJ1-1; D remains unclear. Between the trimmed V and J ends, which lost 0 bases and 0 bases, there was a span of 9 bases. Germline assignment: CDR1 SGHNT and CDR2 YYREEE (reference sequence). CDR3 length: 15 residues. The CDR3 loop is CASSLGVLLNTEAFF. CDR3 in DNA: TGTGCCAGCAGCTTGGGAGTGCTTTTGAACACTGAAGCTTTCTTT.

About this clone: Other DNA sequences in this sample translate to the same CDR3. The J gene is TRBJ1-3, the V gene TRBV5-1, with TRBD1 as a possible D gene (5 bases). The V end lost 0 bases, the J end lost 4 bases, and 5 bases lay between the germline ends. Germline lookup yields CDR1 SGHRS and CDR2 YFSETQ. CDR3 length equals 13 residues. The CDR3 sequence: CASSLAGGNTIYF. The CDR3 nucleotides read TGCGCCAGCAGCTTGGCAGGGGGAAACACCATATATTTT. The full variable domain, in which reference TRBV5-1 and TRBJ1-3 provide the parts outside the CDR3, is KAGVTQTPRYLIKTRGQQVTLSCSPISGHRSVSWYQQTPGQGLQFLFEYFSETQRNKGNFPGRFSGRQFSNSRSEMNVSTLELGDSALYLCASSLAGGNTIYFGEGSWLTVV.

The rearrangement uses TRBV15 and TRBJ2-2, with D possibly being TRBD1 (5 bases). There are 16 residues in the CDR3. Trimming left V 5 bases short and J 0 bases short, with 13 bases between. Looked up from germline, CDR1 is LNHNV and CDR2 is YYDKDF (reference sequence). DNA for the CDR3: TGTGCCACCAGCGGGGCGTTGGATGCGAACACCGGGGAGCTGTTTTTT. Its translation: CATSGALDANTGELFF.

This clone was recorded once. This chain connects TRBV6-6 to TRBJ1-4, with a possible D match to TRBD1 (6 bases). This CDR3 has 13 amino acids. V lost 6 bases and J 4 bases, leaving 9 bases between the germline ends. Per germline, CDR1 MNHNY and CDR2 SVGAGI (reference sequence). CDR3 sequence: CASSLQGNEKLFF. CDR3 bases: TGTGCCAGCAGCCTACAGGGTAATGAAAAACTGTTTTTT.